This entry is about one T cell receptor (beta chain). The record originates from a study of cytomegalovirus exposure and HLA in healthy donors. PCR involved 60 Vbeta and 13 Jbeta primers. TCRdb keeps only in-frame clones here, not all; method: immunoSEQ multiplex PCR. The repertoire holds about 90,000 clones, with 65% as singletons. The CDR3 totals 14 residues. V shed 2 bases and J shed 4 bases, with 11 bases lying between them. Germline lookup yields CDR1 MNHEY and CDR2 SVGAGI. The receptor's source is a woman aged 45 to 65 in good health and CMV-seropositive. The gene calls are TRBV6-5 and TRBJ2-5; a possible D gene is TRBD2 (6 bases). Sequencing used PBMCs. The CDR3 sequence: CASSYGRLVETQYF. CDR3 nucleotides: TGTGCCAGCAGTTACGGCAGACTAGTAGAGACCCAGTACTTC.